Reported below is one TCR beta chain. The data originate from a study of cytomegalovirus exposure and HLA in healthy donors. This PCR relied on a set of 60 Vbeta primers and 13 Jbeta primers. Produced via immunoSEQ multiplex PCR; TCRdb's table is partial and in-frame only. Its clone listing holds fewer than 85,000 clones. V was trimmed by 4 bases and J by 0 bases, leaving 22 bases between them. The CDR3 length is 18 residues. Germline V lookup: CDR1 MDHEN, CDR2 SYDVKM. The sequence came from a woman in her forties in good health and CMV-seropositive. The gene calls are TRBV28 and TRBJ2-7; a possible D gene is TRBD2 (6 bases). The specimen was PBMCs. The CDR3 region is CASSSPLSAGTSSYEQYF. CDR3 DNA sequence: TGTGCCAGCAGTTCCCCACTCTCCGCGGGGACCTCCTCCTACGAGCAGTACTTC.